This entry lists 8 T cell receptor beta chains sequenced from one sample in a study of blood T cell repertoires in COVID-19 (dated by TCRdb to about 2020). Library preparation employed the immunoSEQ multiplex PCR assay. TCRdb took this table from immuneACCESS and kept in-frame rearrangements with V and J called. Such tables lack part of the clones; where checked against another copy, unresolved V genes explain under half of the gap, and the rest is unexplained. This sample is represented by about 140,000 clones; roughly 84% of them were singletons. About 5.5% of the sample rests with the top ten. Source material: PBMCs or T cells enriched from blood (not recorded which). These receptors were obtained from a man aged 35 to 55 with acute COVID-19.

CDR3 protein: CAISESELARGNGELFF. CDR3 nucleotides: TGTGCCATCAGTGAGTCGGAACTAGCGAGAGGGAACGGGGAGCTGTTTTTT. V and J are TRBV10-3 and TRBJ2-2; 7 bases fit TRBD2. Unmatched junction bases numbered 11, after V lost 0 bases and J lost 7 bases. Germline CDR1 reads ENHRY; CDR2 reads SYGVKD. The CDR3 is made up of 17 amino acids.

J is TRBJ2-1 and V is TRBV5-1, with 9 nucleotides matching TRBD2. CDR1 and CDR2 from the germline V gene are SGHRS and YFSETQ. CDR3 length equals 12 residues. V shed 1 base, J shed 13 bases, and the junction held 3 bases outside the gene matches. The CDR3 sequence is CASSLSGGQQFF. DNA for the CDR3: TGCGCCAGCAGCTTGAGCGGGGGGCAACAGTTCTTC. Filled out from reference TRBV5-1 and TRBJ2-1, the complete variable domain reads KAGVTQTPRYLIKTRGQQVTLSCSPISGHRSVSWYQQTPGQGLQFLFEYFSETQRNKGNFPGRFSGRQFSNSRSEMNVSTLELGDSALYLCASSLSGGQQFFGPGTRLTVL.

This clone was seen only once. V gene TRBV14 combines with J gene TRBJ1-4; the D gene is possibly TRBD1 (6 bases). CDR1 is SGHDN and CDR2 is FVKESK in the germline V gene. CDR3 length: 16 residues. V was trimmed by 2 bases and J by 8 bases, leaving 18 bases between them. The CDR3 reads CASSQLSGTLREKLFF. The CDR3 DNA sequence: TGTGCCAGCAGCCAACTATCCGGGACATTAAGAGAAAAACTGTTTTTT.

The chain has TRBV5-4 and TRBJ2-7, with a possible D match to TRBD2 (6 bases). The CDR3 sequence is 13 residues long. Germline V CDR1 and CDR2: SGHNT, YYREEE (reference sequence). V dropped 4 bases and J dropped 3 bases, with 11 bases sitting between them. In DNA, the CDR3 is TGTGCCAGCAGCGACGGGACTTACTACGAGCAGTACTTC. It translates to CASSDGTYYEQYF.

CDR3 sequence reads: CASSPRQGANEKLFF. CDR3 nucleotides: TGTGCCAGCAGTCCACGACAGGGGGCGAATGAAAAACTGTTTTTT. This rearrangement joins TRBV28 to TRBJ1-4, with TRBD1 matching over 10 bases. This CDR3 has 15 amino acids. V lost 5 bases and J lost 5; bases outside the gene matches: 5. CDR1 is MDHEN and CDR2 is SYDVKM in the germline V gene.

The rearrangement links TRBV28 to TRBJ2-5; 8 bases are shared with TRBD2. The CDR3 sequence is 12 residues long. Germline loops: CDR1 MDHEN, CDR2 SYDVKM. Losses at the gene ends were 2 bases for V and 7 bases for J; bases not matched to a gene: 0. The CDR3, as DNA: TGTGCCAGCAGTTTAGCGGGAGGGACCCAGTACTTC. Its protein is CASSLAGGTQYF.

At least ten counts were recorded for this clone. The chain has TRBV13 and TRBJ2-7; the D is unclear. Germline loops: CDR1 PRHDT, CDR2 FYEKMQ (reference sequence). The CDR3 runs to 15 residues. Trimming shortened V by 4 bases and J by 3 bases, and 16 bases separated the two germline ends. The CDR3 here is CASSSLGTAHYEQYF. The CDR3 DNA is TGTGCCAGCAGCTCCCTAGGCACGGCTCACTACGAGCAGTACTTC.

This chain uses TRBV6-7 with TRBJ2-6, with TRBD1 matching over 8 bases. TRBV6-7 qualifies as an ORF whose function is uncertain. V shed 8 bases, J shed 2 bases, and the junction held 17 bases outside the gene matches. The CDR3 spans 19 residues. CDR3 sequence (DNA): TGTGCCAGCGAGACAGGGGAATTGGATAAGGTCGCTGGGGCCAACGTCCTGACTTTC. Its protein is CASETGELDKVAGANVLTF.